This T cell receptor (beta chain) stems from a study of cytomegalovirus exposure and HLA in healthy donors. It was with 60 Vbeta and 13 Jbeta primers that the PCR ran. This table comes from immunoSEQ multiplex PCR, and its TCRdb copy is limited to in-frame clones, with some not included. The sample consists of about 160,000 clones, around 76% of them appearing once. The CDR3 covers 17 residues. The germline CDR1 and CDR2 sequences are MRHNA and SNTAGT. V lost 0 bases, J lost 4 bases, and 8 bases stayed unmatched. The specimen sequenced was PBMCs. The receptor's source is a female donor in good health and CMV-seronegative. The chain joins TRBV6-4 to TRBJ1-5; TRBD1 matches 8 bases. The CDR3 loop reads CASSDSRGRPNNQPQHF. The CDR3 DNA follows: TGTGCCAGCAGTGACTCCAGGGGGCGCCCAAATAATCAGCCCCAGCATTTT.